Each of the 14 T cell receptor beta chains below was sequenced from the same sample in a study of blood T cell repertoires in COVID-19 (dated by TCRdb to 2019 to 2021). Library prep was done by the immunoSEQ multiplex PCR assay. The table comes from immuneACCESS by way of TCRdb, which keeps in-frame sequences with V and J called. Part of the clones is missing from these tables; in studies checked, under half for an unresolved V gene and the rest for unknown reasons. The sample table contains 95,000 to 100,000 clones; only one count was recorded for about 85% of them. Jointly, the top ten make up about 1.8% of the sample. The material sequenced was peripheral blood. The receptor source for this set is a woman in her seventies with active or convalescent COVID-19.

The chain couples TRBV5-4 to TRBJ1-5, with D unresolved. Germline V gene data show CDR1 as SGHNT and CDR2 as YYREEE (reference sequence). The V and J ends lost 2 bases and 0 bases respectively, with 12 bases between them. The CDR3 length is 16 residues. The CDR3 spells CASSFSLEYSNQPQHF. The CDR3 DNA is TGTGCCAGCAGCTTTAGTCTTGAGTATAGCAATCAGCCCCAGCATTTT. Looking up the rest from reference TRBV5-4 and TRBJ1-5 gives the full variable domain: ETGVTQSPTHLIKTRGQQVTLRCSSQSGHNTVSWYQQALGQGPQFIFQYYREEENGRGNFPPRFSGLQFPNYSSELNVNALELDDSALYLCASSFSLEYSNQPQHFGDGTRLSIL.

About this clone itself: Other DNA sequences in the sample encode the same CDR3. The chain combines TRBV30 with TRBJ1-2; 7 bases map to TRBD1. CDR1 and CDR2 (germline): GTSNPN, SVGIG (reference sequence). J was trimmed by 4 bases and V by 3 bases; bases with no gene match: 2. CDR3 size: 12 residues. The CDR3 DNA sequence: TGTGCCTGGAGCGGGACAGTCTATGGCTACACCTTC. The encoded protein is CAWSGTVYGYTF.

V and J are TRBV5-5 and TRBJ2-7; possibly TRBD2 for D (6 bases). The ends were cut back, 1 base at V and 2 bases at J, with 16 bases in the middle. The germline CDR1 and CDR2 sequences are SGHKS and YYEKEE (reference sequence). The CDR3 runs to 16 residues. The CDR3 nucleotides read TGTGCCAGCAGCTTGAAATTCGTAGCGGACACCTACGAGCAGTACTTC. Its translation is CASSLKFVADTYEQYF.

The rearrangement links TRBV30 to TRBJ1-6; D remains ambiguous. Trimming cost V 1 base and J 9 bases, with 10 bases left between them. The CDR3 covers 13 residues. Germline loops: CDR1 GTSNPN, CDR2 SVGIG (reference sequence). DNA of the CDR3: TGTGCCTGGAGTGGGGGAGGGTCTTCACCCCTCCACTTT. Translated: CAWSGGGSSPLHF.

The CDR3 is CASSSGGPEAFF. DNA of the CDR3: TGTGCCAGTAGTAGCGGAGGACCTGAAGCTTTCTTT. This chain connects TRBV19 to TRBJ1-1, with no clear D. This CDR3 comprises 12 residues. CDR1 LNHDA and CDR2 SQIVND come from the germline V gene (reference sequence). With 4 bases removed from V and 6 bases from J, the gap between germline ends came to 9 bases.

The chain couples TRBV10-3 to TRBJ1-1, with 7 bases identical to TRBD1. CDR1 and CDR2 (germline): ENHRY, SYGVKD. The J segment lost 1 base and the V segment lost 0 bases, leaving 2 bases of the junction unmatched. This CDR3 has 15 residues. The CDR3 here is CAISESTGKNTEAFF. CDR3 nucleotides: TGTGCCATCAGTGAGTCGACAGGGAAGAACACTGAAGCTTTCTTT.

This rearrangement joins TRBV6-1 to TRBJ1-5; D perhaps matches TRBD1 (6 bases). Trimming took off 1 base at V and 6 bases at J, with 10 bases between the two ends. The germline V gene encodes CDR1 MNHNS and CDR2 SASEGT. The CDR3 runs to 14 residues. The CDR3 DNA reads as TGTGCCAGCAGTGAAGGGCCAGGGGTTCAGCCCCAGCATTTT. Its translation: CASSEGPGVQPQHF.

The gene calls are TRBV3-1 (or the pseudogene TRBV3-2) and TRBJ2-5; 7 bases are a match to TRBD2. The V and J ends lost 1 base and 3 bases, in that order; junction bases with no gene match: 8. This CDR3 comprises 16 residues. CDR1 LGHDT and CDR2 YNNKEL come from the germline V gene (reference sequence). DNA for the CDR3: TGTGCCAGCAGCCAAGCGGGGAGGGGCCGGGAAGAGACCCAGTACTTC. Its protein is CASSQAGRGREETQYF.

This clone was detected only a few times. The chain links TRBV2 to TRBJ1-2; 7 bases line up with TRBD1. In germline, CDR1 is SNHLY, CDR2 FYNNEI. The CDR3 is 15 amino acids. The trim removed 1 base at V and 1 base at J, leaving 3 bases unmatched. CDR3 DNA sequence: TGTGCCAGCAGTGAAGGGACAGGATTTAACTATGGCTACACCTTC. This encodes CASSEGTGFNYGYTF.

The chain joins TRBV7-2 to TRBJ2-2; a possible D gene is TRBD2 (7 bases). This CDR3 has 17 amino acids. V was pared by 2 bases and J by 7 bases, with 20 bases between. Germline CDR1 SGHTA, CDR2 FQGNSA. In nucleotides, the CDR3 is TGTGCCAGCAGCTTATGGGGTACTCGGGGGGCTCACGGGGAGCTGTTTTTT. This encodes CASSLWGTRGAHGELFF. The full variable domain, in which reference TRBV7-2 and TRBJ2-2 provide the parts outside the CDR3, is GAGVSQSPSNKVTEKGKDVELRCDPISGHTALYWYRQSLGQGLEFLIYFQGNSAPDKSGLPSDRFSAERTGGSVSTLTIQRTQQEDSAVYLCASSLWGTRGAHGELFFGEGSRLTVL.

The chain combines TRBV4-3 with TRBJ1-2; no firm D call. CDR3 length: 15 amino acids. The germline CDR1 and CDR2 sequences are LGHNA and YSLEER. V lost 0 bases and J 7 bases, leaving 15 bases between the germline ends. CDR3 DNA sequence: TGCGCCAGCAGCCAAGAAGAGGAGCCGGCCGGTGGCTACACCTTC. Its translation is CASSQEEEPAGGYTF.

The chain links TRBV10-3 to TRBJ1-5; perhaps TRBD1 as D (5 bases). The CDR3 extends over 14 amino acids. Germline V gene sequence: CDR1 ENHRY, CDR2 SYGVKD. The germline V and J ends were trimmed by 4 bases and 0 bases, with 7 bases remaining between them. This chain's CDR3 is CAISAQGSNQPQHF. The CDR3 region has the DNA TGTGCCATCAGTGCCCAGGGTAGCAATCAGCCCCAGCATTTT.

The chain uses TRBV10-3 and TRBJ1-2; 8 bases line up with TRBD1. CDR1 is ENHRY, CDR2 SYGVKD, per germline. The trim removed 0 bases at V and 6 bases at J, leaving 9 bases unmatched. This CDR3 has 16 amino acids. The CDR3 bases are TGTGCCATCAGTGAGTCGAGTGGCAGGGGGCTTAATGGCTACACCTTC. It yields the protein CAISESSGRGLNGYTF.

This chain connects TRBV5-1 to TRBJ1-2, with D unresolved. The CDR3 is 14 amino acids. CDR1 SGHRS and CDR2 YFSETQ come from the germline V gene. Trimming shortened V by 2 bases and J by 3 bases, and 11 bases separated the two germline ends. The CDR3 coding sequence is TGCGCCAGCAGCTTTGAGGGTACCGACTATGGCTACACCTTC. Amino acid sequence: CASSFEGTDYGYTF.